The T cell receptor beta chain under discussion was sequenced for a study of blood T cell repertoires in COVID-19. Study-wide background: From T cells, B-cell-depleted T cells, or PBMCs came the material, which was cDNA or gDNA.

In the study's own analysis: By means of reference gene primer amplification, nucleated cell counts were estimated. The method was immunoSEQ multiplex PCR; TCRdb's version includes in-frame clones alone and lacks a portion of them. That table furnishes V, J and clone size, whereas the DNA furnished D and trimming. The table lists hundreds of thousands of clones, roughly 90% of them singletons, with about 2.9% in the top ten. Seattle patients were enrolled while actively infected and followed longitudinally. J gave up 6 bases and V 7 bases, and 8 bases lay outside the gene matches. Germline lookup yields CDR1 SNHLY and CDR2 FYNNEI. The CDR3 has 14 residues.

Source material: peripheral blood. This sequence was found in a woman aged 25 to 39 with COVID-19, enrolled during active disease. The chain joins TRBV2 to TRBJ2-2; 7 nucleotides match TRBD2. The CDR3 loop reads CASMRGGGAGELFF. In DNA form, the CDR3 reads TGTGCCAGCATGAGGGGCGGGGGAGCCGGGGAGCTGTTTTTT.